This T cell receptor beta chain appears in the sequencing data of a study of T cell changes during pregnancy in multiple sclerosis. The method was immunoSEQ multiplex PCR; TCRdb's version includes in-frame clones alone and lacks a portion of them. The table includes roughly 100,000 clones, more than 90% detected once. The CDR3 contains 16 residues. CDR1 and CDR2 from the germline V gene are SGDLS and YYNGEE. Trimming removed 0 bases from V and 5 bases from J; junction bases left unmatched: 10. This clonotype was sampled from a female donor with multiple sclerosis, enrolled in a pregnancy study. The chain carries TRBV9 and TRBJ2-5; 7 positions match TRBD2. The starting material was peripheral blood, obtained in the second trimester of pregnancy. CDR3 bases: TGTGCCAGCAGCGTAGCGCTGGGAGGGCCTTGGGAGACCCAGTACTTC. Translated, it gives CASSVALGGPWETQYF.